These T cell receptor beta chains were read from a single sample in a study of cytomegalovirus exposure and HLA in healthy donors. Only in-frame clones appear in the TCRdb table, and some are missing; sequencing was by immunoSEQ multiplex PCR. The table includes roughly 120,000 clones, about four fifths detected once. Sequenced material: PBMCs. The source is a woman in her forties in good health and CMV-seronegative. Each CDR3 is given with its conserved first and last residue. The D gene is left open where the match is weak. Not every row has a clone size; where given, it reads once, few, many or a size class.

d_gene: -; j_gene: TRBJ2-7; v_gene: TRBV30; abundance: -; CDR3aa: CAWTPGNTGYEQYF; CDR3nt: TGTGCCTGGACTCCCGGGAATACAGGGTACGAGCAGTACTTC
d_gene: TRBD1; j_gene: TRBJ1-5; v_gene: TRBV28; abundance: -; CDR3aa: CASSLPPGQGQPQHF; CDR3nt: TGTGCCAGCAGTCTTCCCCCGGGACAGGGACAGCCCCAGCATTTT
d_gene: -; j_gene: TRBJ1-2; v_gene: TRBV21-1; abundance: -; CDR3aa: CASSSKTRASRVYGYTF; CDR3nt: TGTGCCAGCAGCTCTAAAACGCGGGCCTCGAGGGTCTATGGCTACACCTTC
d_gene: -; j_gene: TRBJ1-5; v_gene: TRBV19; abundance: -; CDR3aa: CATGLRYQPQHF; CDR3nt: TGTGCCACCGGACTGAGATATCAGCCCCAGCATTTT
d_gene: TRBD1; j_gene: TRBJ1-1; v_gene: TRBV12-5; abundance: -; CDR3aa: CASGLILTGMNTEAFF; CDR3nt: TGTGCTAGTGGTTTGATCCTGACAGGGATGAACACTGAAGCTTTCTTT
d_gene: TRBD1; j_gene: TRBJ1-2; v_gene: TRBV10-2; abundance: -; CDR3aa: CASSPDRASYGYTF; CDR3nt: TGCGCCAGCAGCCCAGACAGGGCCAGCTATGGCTACACCTTC
d_gene: TRBD2; j_gene: TRBJ2-1; v_gene: TRBV5-1; abundance: few; CDR3aa: CASRDYRGGLEQFF; CDR3nt: TGCGCCAGCAGGGACTACCGGGGGGGCCTTGAGCAGTTCTTC
d_gene: TRBD1; j_gene: TRBJ1-5; v_gene: TRBV19; abundance: -; CDR3aa: CASSRVTGDNQPQHF; CDR3nt: TGTGCCAGTAGTAGGGTGACAGGGGACAATCAGCCCCAGCATTTT
d_gene: -; j_gene: TRBJ1-2; v_gene: TRBV7-2; abundance: -; CDR3aa: CASSLSQGTFYGYTF; CDR3nt: TGTGCCAGCAGCTTATCGCAGGGAACCTTCTATGGCTACACCTTC
d_gene: -; j_gene: TRBJ2-2; v_gene: TRBV11-2; abundance: -; CDR3aa: CASSPGGLGELFF; CDR3nt: TGTGCCAGCAGCCCTGGGGGACTCGGGGAGCTGTTTTTT